This paragraph covers one T cell receptor (beta chain) sequence. This clonotype has only a few counts. Its antigen is not yet known. Per-nucleotide qualities are absent, and no much larger clonotype sits a single base away. The germline V and J ends show losses of 5 bases and 5 bases respectively, and no gene match explains 3 bases of the junction. The CDR3 numbers 15 residues from cysteine through phenylalanine. Of all the DNA, just the CDR3 is kept, 45 bases in frame from base 1. The germline V gene specifies MNHNS as CDR1 and SASEGT as CDR2. This specimen belongs to a study of response to subunit inactivated influenza vaccine (dated by TCRdb to 2017 to 2018). Broadly, across the study: Deep quantitative T cell receptor repertoire profiling was used in the study to track responses to a trivalent subunit inactivated influenza vaccine.

Libraries were made using RT-PCR. Sequencing took place on an Illumina HiSeq 2500. Using fastp at Q25 and MiXCR, TCRdb reprocessed the public reads and kept productive beta chains. Here each entry gathers all rows of one CDR3 protein and keeps the most common genes and DNA. This sample holds 490,000 or so distinct CDR3 sequences; approximately 7.1% were observed only once. The biggest ten clones account for roughly 13% of the sample. Overall results and qualifications from the work: According to the authors, only a limited number of new T cells may be recruited by each seasonal influenza vaccination.

The chain links TRBV6-1 with TRBJ2-1, and TRBD2 aligns with 13 junction nucleotides. The specimen comprised PBMCs from blood, sampled 23 to 25 months after vaccination. This TCR came from a man aged 50 to 69 who received an inactivated influenza vaccine. Donor details come from another sample of the same person, matched by shared clones. The CDR3 region reads CASSRTSGSHNEQFF. The DNA sequence reads TGTGCCAGCAGTCGGACTAGCGGGAGCCACAATGAGCAGTTCTTC.